This T cell receptor beta chain was retrieved from a study of shared clonotypes between healthy human individuals. Study results and limitations: Non-shared clonotypes displayed generation probabilities falling below those of clonotypes present in all four donors.

Assay used: immunoSEQ multiplex PCR; TCRdb lists only in-frame clones, some missing. The table lists about a million clones, approximately 80% of them singletons, with 0.89% in the top ten. V lost 0 bases and J lost 7; bases outside the gene matches: 9. CDR3 length: 18 amino acids. Germline CDR1 and CDR2: MGHRA and YSYEKL. This clone was seen at least ten times. Its antigen is still unknown. Input material: memory CD4+ T cells from PBMCs. The subset denotes: CD45RA-negative fraction. The chain links TRBV4-1 to TRBJ2-1, with 13 positions matching TRBD2. This sequence was found in a man younger than 35 in good health. Some clones in this sample may be carry-over from other donors' samples. The CDR3 protein is CASSQEGGLAGFRNEQFF. The CDR3 DNA is TGCGCCAGCAGCCAAGAAGGGGGACTAGCGGGATTCCGGAATGAGCAGTTCTTC.